This T cell receptor (beta chain) was recovered during a study of technical replicates of blood from several donors. Clones were sequenced by immunoSEQ multiplex PCR, and TCRdb holds only the in-frame ones, with some missing. This table holds about 72,000 clones, nearly 97% found once. Trimming took 1 base from V and 4 from J; bases not matched to a gene: 8. Germline CDR1 SGHRS, CDR2 YFSETQ. This CDR3 spans 16 amino acids. The sample consisted of T cells isolated from PBMCs. The TCR was taken from a human donor in good health. J is TRBJ2-3 and V is TRBV5-1; 8 bases map to TRBD2. The CDR3 loop is CASSLFAGGGSDTQYF. CDR3 nucleotides: TGCGCCAGCAGCTTGTTCGCGGGGGGTGGTTCAGATACGCAGTATTTT.